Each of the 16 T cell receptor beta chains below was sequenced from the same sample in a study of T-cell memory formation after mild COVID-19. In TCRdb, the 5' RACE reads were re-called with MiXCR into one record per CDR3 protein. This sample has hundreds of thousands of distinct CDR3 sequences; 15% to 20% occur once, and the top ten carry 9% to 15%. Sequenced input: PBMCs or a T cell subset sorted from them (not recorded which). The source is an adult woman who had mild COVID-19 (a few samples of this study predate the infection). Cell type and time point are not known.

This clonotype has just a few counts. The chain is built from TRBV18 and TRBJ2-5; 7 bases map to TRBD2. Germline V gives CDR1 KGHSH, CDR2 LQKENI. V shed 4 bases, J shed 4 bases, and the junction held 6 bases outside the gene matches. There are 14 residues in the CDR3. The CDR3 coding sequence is TGTGCCAGCTCACTCCAGCGGGAAGGAGAGACCCAGTACTTC. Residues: CASSLQREGETQYF.

The CDR3 region has the DNA TGTGCCAGCAGTTGGGGCAGGGGGCCTGACCGGTTGTTTTACGAGCAGTACTTC. Translated, it gives CASSWGRGPDRLFYEQYF. The chain employs TRBV6-5 and TRBJ2-7; 8 bases line up with TRBD1. The ends lost 4 bases at V and 4 bases at J; junction bases unmatched: 18. Germline CDR1 is MNHEY and CDR2 is SVGAGI. CDR3 size: 18 residues.

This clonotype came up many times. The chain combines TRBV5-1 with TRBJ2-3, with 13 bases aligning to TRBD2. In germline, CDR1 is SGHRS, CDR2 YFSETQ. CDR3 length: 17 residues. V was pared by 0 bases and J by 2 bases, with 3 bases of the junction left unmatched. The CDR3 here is CASSLVGLAGPTDTQYF. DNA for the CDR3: TGCGCCAGCAGCTTGGTGGGACTAGCGGGGCCCACAGATACGCAGTATTTT.

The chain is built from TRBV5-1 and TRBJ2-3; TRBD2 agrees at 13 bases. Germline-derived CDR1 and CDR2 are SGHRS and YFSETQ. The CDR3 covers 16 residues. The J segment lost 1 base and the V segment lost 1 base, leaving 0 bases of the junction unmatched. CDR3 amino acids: CASSLTSGGGTDTQYF. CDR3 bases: TGCGCCAGCAGCTTGACTAGCGGGGGGGGCACAGATACGCAGTATTTT. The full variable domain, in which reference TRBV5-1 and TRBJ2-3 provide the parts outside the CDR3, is KAGVTQTPRYLIKTRGQQVTLSCSPISGHRSVSWYQQTPGQGLQFLFEYFSETQRNKGNFPGRFSGRQFSNSRSEMNVSTLELGDSALYLCASSLTSGGGTDTQYFGPGTRLTVL.

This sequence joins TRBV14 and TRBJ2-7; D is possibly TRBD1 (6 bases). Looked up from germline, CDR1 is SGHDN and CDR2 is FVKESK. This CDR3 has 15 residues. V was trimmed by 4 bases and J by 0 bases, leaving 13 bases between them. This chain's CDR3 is CASSRPGHRSYEQYF. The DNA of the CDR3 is TGTGCCAGCAGCCGCCCGGGACATCGCTCCTACGAGCAGTACTTC.

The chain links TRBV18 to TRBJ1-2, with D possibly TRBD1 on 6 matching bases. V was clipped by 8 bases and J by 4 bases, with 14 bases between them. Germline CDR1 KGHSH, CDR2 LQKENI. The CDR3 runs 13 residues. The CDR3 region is CASADQGTYGYTF. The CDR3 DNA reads TGTGCCAGCGCAGATCAGGGGACCTATGGCTACACCTTC.

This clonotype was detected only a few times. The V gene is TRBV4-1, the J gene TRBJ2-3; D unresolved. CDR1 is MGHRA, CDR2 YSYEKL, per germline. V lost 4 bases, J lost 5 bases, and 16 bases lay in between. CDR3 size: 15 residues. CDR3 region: CASSPYFAWEDTQYF. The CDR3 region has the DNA TGCGCCAGCAGCCCGTATTTCGCTTGGGAAGATACGCAGTATTTT.

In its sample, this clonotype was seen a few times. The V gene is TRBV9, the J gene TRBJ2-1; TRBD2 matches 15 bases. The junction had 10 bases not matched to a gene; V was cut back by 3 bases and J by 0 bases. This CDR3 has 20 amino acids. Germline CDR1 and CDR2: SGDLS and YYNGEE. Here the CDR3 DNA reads TGTGCCAGCAGCGCCGGACTAGCGGGAGGGGGGCCCAGCTCCTACAATGAGCAGTTCTTC. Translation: CASSAGLAGGGPSSYNEQFF.

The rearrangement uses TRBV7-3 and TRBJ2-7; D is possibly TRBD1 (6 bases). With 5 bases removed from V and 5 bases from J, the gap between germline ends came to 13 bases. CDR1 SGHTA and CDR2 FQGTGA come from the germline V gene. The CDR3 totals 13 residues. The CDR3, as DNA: TGTGCCAGCAGCCCAAATACAGGGCACGAGCAGTACTTC. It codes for CASSPNTGHEQYF.

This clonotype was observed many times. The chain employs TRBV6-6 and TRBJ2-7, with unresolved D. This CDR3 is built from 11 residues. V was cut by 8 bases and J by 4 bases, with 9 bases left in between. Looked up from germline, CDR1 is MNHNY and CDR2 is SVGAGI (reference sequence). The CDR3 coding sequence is TGTGCCAGCGGAGCGCGGTACGAGCAGTACTTC. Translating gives CASGARYEQYF.

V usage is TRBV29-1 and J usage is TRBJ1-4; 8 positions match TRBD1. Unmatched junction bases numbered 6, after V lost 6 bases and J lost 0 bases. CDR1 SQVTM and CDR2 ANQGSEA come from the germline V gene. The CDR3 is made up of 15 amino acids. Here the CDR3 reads CSVSTGVATNEKLFF. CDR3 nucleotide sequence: TGCAGCGTGTCGACAGGGGTTGCAACTAATGAAAAACTGTTTTTT.

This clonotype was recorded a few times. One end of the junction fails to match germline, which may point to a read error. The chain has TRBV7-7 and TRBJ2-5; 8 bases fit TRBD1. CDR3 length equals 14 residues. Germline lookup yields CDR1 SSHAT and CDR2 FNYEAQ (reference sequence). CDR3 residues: CASSRQGAKETQYF. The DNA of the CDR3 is TGTGCTAGCAGCAGGCAGGGGGCGAAGGAGACCCAGTACTTC.

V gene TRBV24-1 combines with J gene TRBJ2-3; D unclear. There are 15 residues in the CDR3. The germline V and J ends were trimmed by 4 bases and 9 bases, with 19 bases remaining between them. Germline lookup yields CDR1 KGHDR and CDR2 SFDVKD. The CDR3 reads CATSDRDFTRGTQYF. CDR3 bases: TGTGCCACCAGTGACCGAGACTTCACCCGTGGGACGCAGTATTTT.

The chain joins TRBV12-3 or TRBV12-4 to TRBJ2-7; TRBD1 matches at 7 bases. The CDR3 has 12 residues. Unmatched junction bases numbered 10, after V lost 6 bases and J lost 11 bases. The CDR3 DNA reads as TGTGCCAGCAGATTTGCGACAGGGATGAAGTACTTC. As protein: CASRFATGMKYF.

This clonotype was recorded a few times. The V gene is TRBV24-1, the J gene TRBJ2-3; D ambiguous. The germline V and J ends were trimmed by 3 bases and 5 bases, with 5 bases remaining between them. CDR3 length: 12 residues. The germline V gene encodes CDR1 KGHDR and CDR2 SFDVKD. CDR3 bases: TGTGCCACCAGTGATGGGGAAGATACGCAGTATTTT. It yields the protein CATSDGEDTQYF.

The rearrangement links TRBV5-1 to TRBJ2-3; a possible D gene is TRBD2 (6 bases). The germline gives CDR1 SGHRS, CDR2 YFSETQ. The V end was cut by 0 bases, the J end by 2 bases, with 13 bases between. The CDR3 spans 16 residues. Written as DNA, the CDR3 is TGCGCCAGCAGCTTGGTGGCGGGGTCTGCCACAGATACGCAGTATTTT. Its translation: CASSLVAGSATDTQYF.